The present T cell receptor (beta chain) was sequenced within a study of shared clonotypes between healthy human individuals. Naive CD8 populations comprised CD45RO-negative cells positively selected for CCR7, excluding terminally differentiated effector memory CD45RA+ cells. In the case of this clone: No DNA is shown, since the ends of the CDR3 on it are uncertain; the CDR3 is the one TCRdb lists.

The CDR3 is 15 amino acids long, termini counted. The V gene's germline CDR1 is MNHEY and CDR2 SVGAGI. Produced via immunoSEQ multiplex PCR; TCRdb's table is partial and in-frame only. The sample lists about 2.1 million clones; roughly 93% were seen once. The material sequenced was naive CD8+ T cells from PBMCs. This clonotype was obtained from a man aged 18 to 29 in good health. Some clones in this sample may be carry-over from other donors' samples. The chain carries TRBV6-5 and TRBJ2-5; the DNA was not used to check the table's D call, TRBD1. The chain's CDR3 is CASSSSDKVQETQYF.